This entry lists 29 T cell receptor beta chains sequenced from one sample in a study of regulatory T cells in long-lasting Graves disease. Libraries of TCR beta came from iRepertoire HTBI primers plus Arm-PCR of CDR3 regions. Via MiXCR, TCRdb re-called the multiplex PCR reads, giving one row per CDR3 protein. The table has about 460,000 distinct CDR3 sequences, roughly 22% seen once; the top ten hold around 12%. Time point meaning: persistent/refractory GD, antithyroid drugs over 5 years with positive TRAb. The TCR library used RNA extracted from PBMCs. Sequences were derived from peripheral blood mononuclear cells (PBMCs), sampled when the disease was refractory, from a patient treated with antithyroid drugs. These receptors originate from a female donor with Graves disease.

The V gene is TRBV4-3, the J gene TRBJ2-7; 8 positions agree with TRBD1. There are 16 residues in the CDR3. Germline assignment: CDR1 LGHNA and CDR2 YSLEER. Trimming at V came to 0 bases and at J to 7 bases, leaving 11 bases not matched to a gene. The CDR3 spells CASSQDRQGSLVEQYF. The CDR3 DNA is TGCGCCAGCAGCCAAGATAGACAGGGGTCCCTCGTGGAGCAGTACTTC.

J is TRBJ2-7 and V is TRBV6-1; 10 bases are a match to TRBD1. With 6 bases clipped from V and 6 bases from J, the junction kept 5 bases outside the gene matches. The V gene's germline CDR1 is MNHNS and CDR2 SASEGT. The CDR3 has 13 amino acids. The CDR3: CASSPTGGREQYF. The CDR3, as DNA: TGTGCCAGCAGCCCGACAGGGGGCCGCGAGCAGTACTTC.

This clonotype has at least ten counts. This chain joins TRBV28 and TRBJ1-6; 11 bases agree with TRBD1. The germline CDR1 and CDR2 sequences are MDHEN and SYDVKM. The trim removed 8 bases at V and 0 bases at J, leaving 6 bases unmatched. The CDR3 loop spans 17 amino acids. CDR3 loop: CASWGQGVSSYNSPLHF. The CDR3 DNA reads as TGTGCCAGCTGGGGACAGGGGGTTAGCTCCTATAATTCACCCCTCCACTTT.

This chain links TRBV7-2 with TRBJ2-5; perhaps D is TRBD1 or TRBD2 (5 bases each). The CDR3 length is 15 residues. V lost 1 base to trimming and J lost 9 bases, with 18 bases between them. Germline lookup yields CDR1 SGHTA and CDR2 FQGNSA. The CDR3 here is CASSLGGDPGTAQYF. DNA of the CDR3: TGTGCCAGCAGCTTAGGAGGCGACCCGGGGACGGCCCAGTACTTC.

This clonotype was detected ten times or more. V usage is TRBV7-9 and J usage is TRBJ1-2, with D tentatively TRBD1 (5 bases). There are 14 residues in the CDR3. V lost 1 base, J lost 3 bases, and 9 bases lay in between. Germline V gene lookup returns CDR1 SEHNR and CDR2 FQNEAQ (reference sequence). CDR3 bases: TGTGCCAGCAGCTTAGGGGACGGAGACTATGGCTACACCTTC. This sequence encodes CASSLGDGDYGYTF.

This clonotype was seen repeatedly, ten times or more. J is TRBJ1-4 and V is TRBV28, with D uncertain. V was clipped by 5 bases and J by 8 bases, with 12 bases between them. Looked up from germline, CDR1 is MDHEN and CDR2 is SYDVKM. The CDR3 runs 13 residues. CDR3 bases: TGTGCCAGCAGTCCAGGCCCCGTGGAAAAACTGTTTTTT. Translating it yields CASSPGPVEKLFF.

The chain uses TRBV9 and TRBJ2-5, with D perhaps assigned TRBD1 or TRBD2 (5 bases each). Deletions cut 1 base from V and 1 base from J, with 8 bases between. Germline V gene sequence: CDR1 SGDLS, CDR2 YYNGEE. There are 14 residues in the CDR3. The CDR3 spells CASSVQGAQETQYF. CDR3 coding DNA: TGTGCCAGCAGCGTACAGGGAGCCCAAGAGACCCAGTACTTC.

This chain uses TRBV7-2 with TRBJ2-7; 10 bases line up with TRBD2. Germline CDR1 SGHTA, CDR2 FQGNSA. The CDR3 length is 16 residues. V was pared by 5 bases and J by 0 bases, with 7 bases of the junction left unmatched. CDR3 nucleotide sequence: TGTGCCAGCAGCCCTAGCGGGGGCCCGAGCTCCTACGAGCAGTACTTC. Amino acids: CASSPSGGPSSYEQYF. Looking up the rest from reference TRBV7-2 and TRBJ2-7 gives the full variable domain: GAGVSQSPSNKVTEKGKDVELRCDPISGHTALYWYRQSLGQGLEFLIYFQGNSAPDKSGLPSDRFSAERTGGSVSTLTIQRTQQEDSAVYLCASSPSGGPSSYEQYFGPGTRLTVT.

V usage is TRBV7-9 and J usage is TRBJ1-2; D might be TRBD1 (6 bases). Trimming shortened V by 5 bases and J by 6 bases, and 16 bases separated the two germline ends. CDR3 size: 14 residues. CDR1 is SEHNR and CDR2 is FQNEAQ in the germline V gene (reference sequence). This chain's CDR3 is CASSPPNTGHGYTF. The CDR3 region has the DNA TGTGCCAGCAGCCCGCCAAACACAGGGCATGGCTACACCTTC.

This clonotype has more than one count but fewer than ten. This chain joins TRBV7-2 and TRBJ2-2, with D possibly matching TRBD2 (7 bases). Germline V gives CDR1 SGHTA, CDR2 FQGNSA. V lost 5 bases and J lost 7, with 23 bases in between. The CDR3 is 17 amino acids. The CDR3 DNA is TGTGCCAGCAGCGTAGGGAGTCGCTGGGGGGGCGGCGGGGAGCTGTTTTTT. It is translated as CASSVGSRWGGGGELFF.

Worth noting for this clonotype: Possible read error: a much larger clone is one base away. The chain combines TRBV7-2 with TRBJ2-5; no clear D. The CDR3 has 14 amino acids. Germline lookup yields CDR1 SGHTA and CDR2 FQGNSA. Trimming left V 2 bases short and J 4 bases short, with 11 bases between. The CDR3 protein is CASSLRRFRETQYF. The CDR3 region has the DNA TGTGCCAGCAGCTTACGGAGATTCCGAGAGACCCAGTACTTC.

The V call is TRBV7-2, the J call TRBJ2-5, with D possibly called TRBD1 or TRBD2 (5 bases each). The CDR3 is made up of 15 amino acids. Germline CDR1 reads SGHTA; CDR2 reads FQGNSA. V gave up 5 bases and J gave up 9 bases, with 22 bases separating them. This CDR3 reads CASSVRGLDRRAQYF. The CDR3 DNA is TGTGCCAGCAGCGTACGGGGCCTCGACCGGCGGGCCCAGTACTTC.

The table lists this clonotype with a few counts. The rearrangement uses TRBV7-8 and TRBJ2-7; 8 nucleotides line up with TRBD1. Germline loops: CDR1 SGHVS, CDR2 FQNEAQ. V lost 1 base and J lost 3; bases outside the gene matches: 5. The CDR3 runs to 15 residues. DNA for the CDR3: TGTGCCAGCAGCTTAGAGGCAGGGGGCGTCTACGAGCAGTACTTC. This sequence encodes CASSLEAGGVYEQYF.

This chain connects TRBV28 to TRBJ2-3; possible D gene TRBD1, 5 bases. Trimming cost V 1 base and J 0 bases, with 8 bases left between them. CDR1 is MDHEN and CDR2 is SYDVKM in the germline V gene. CDR3 length: 15 amino acids. In DNA form, the CDR3 reads TGTGCCAGCAGTTTATTACAGGATAGCACAGATACGCAGTATTTT. This codes for CASSLLQDSTDTQYF.

This clonotype was counted between two and nine times. The chain employs TRBV2 and TRBJ2-2; D remains ambiguous. The CDR3 extends over 15 amino acids. V was shortened by 2 bases and J by 3 bases, with 10 bases between the two germline ends. Germline CDR1 SNHLY, CDR2 FYNNEI. CDR3 region: CASSELAADTGELFF. CDR3 bases: TGTGCCAGCAGTGAACTGGCAGCCGACACCGGGGAGCTGTTTTTT.

This clonotype was counted ten times or more. The V gene is TRBV29-1, the J gene TRBJ1-5, with 9 bases lining up with TRBD1. Germline CDR1 SQVTM, CDR2 ANQGSEA. The CDR3 spans 14 residues. Trimming removed 5 bases from V and 4 bases from J; junction bases left unmatched: 6. The CDR3 coding sequence is TGCAGCGTTTTGGTCGGGACAGGGAATCAGCCCCAGCATTTT. It specifies CSVLVGTGNQPQHF.

This clonotype turned up a few times. The rearrangement uses TRBV7-2 and TRBJ1-6; D is perhaps TRBD1 (5 bases). Germline assignment: CDR1 SGHTA and CDR2 FQGNSA. The ends were cut back, 3 bases at V and 8 bases at J, with 11 bases in the middle. This CDR3 region has 14 residues. The CDR3 sequence: CASSFALGDSPLHF. CDR3 sequence (DNA): TGTGCCAGCAGCTTCGCCCTAGGGGATTCACCCCTCCACTTT.

This clonotype appeared many times. The chain joins TRBV29-1 to TRBJ1-5, with 10 bases fitting TRBD1. The ends lost 5 bases at V and 5 bases at J; junction bases unmatched: 3. Germline V gene lookup returns CDR1 SQVTM and CDR2 ANQGSEA. There are 13 residues in the CDR3. The CDR3 is CSVRTGGDQPQHF. For the CDR3, the DNA is TGCAGCGTTAGGACAGGGGGGGATCAGCCCCAGCATTTT.

This sequence joins TRBV4-3 and TRBJ2-2, with 9 bases aligning to TRBD2. The ends lost 1 base at V and 6 bases at J; junction bases unmatched: 9. CDR3 length: 17 amino acids. Germline lookup yields CDR1 LGHNA and CDR2 YSLEER. The CDR3 loop reads CASSQAAAGGSAGELFF. The CDR3 region has the DNA TGCGCCAGCAGCCAAGCAGCGGCGGGGGGGTCCGCCGGGGAGCTGTTTTTT.

The sample holds a few counts of this clonotype. This chain joins TRBV20-1 and TRBJ1-6; TRBD1 agrees at 10 bases. Trimming took 5 bases from V and 10 from J; bases not matched to a gene: 8. Looked up from germline, CDR1 is DFQATT and CDR2 is SNEGSKA (reference sequence). The CDR3 spans 14 residues. This CDR3 reads CSAGQGDRRSPLHF. The CDR3 region has the DNA TGCAGTGCTGGACAGGGGGATCGGCGGTCACCCCTCCACTTT.

This clonotype turned up a few times. The chain combines TRBV24-1 with TRBJ2-7; no firm D call. The CDR3 spans 13 residues. Germline assignment: CDR1 KGHDR and CDR2 SFDVKD. Trimming cost V 0 bases and J 6 bases, with 8 bases left between them. CDR3 sequence reads: CATSDLPSSEQYF. The CDR3 coding sequence is TGTGCCACCAGTGATTTGCCCAGCAGCGAGCAGTACTTC.

This clonotype appeared a few times. The gene calls are TRBV5-1 and TRBJ1-3; tentative D call: TRBD1 (5 bases). The length of the CDR3 is 15 residues. Germline CDR1 SGHRS, CDR2 YFSETQ. V was pared by 0 bases and J by 4 bases, with 11 bases between. The CDR3 protein is CASSLDRGKGNTIYF. CDR3 coding DNA: TGCGCCAGCAGCTTGGATCGGGGGAAGGGAAACACCATATATTTT.

The DNA for the CDR3 is TGTGCCATCAAACGGGAGAGCAATCAGCCCCAGCATTTT. It translates to CAIKRESNQPQHF. V and J are TRBV10-3 and TRBJ1-5; D gene uncertain. The V end was cut by 7 bases, the J end by 1 base, with 8 bases between. Germline V gene data show CDR1 as ENHRY and CDR2 as SYGVKD. This CDR3 contains 13 residues.

The chain employs TRBV7-9 and TRBJ1-2; perhaps TRBD1 as D (5 bases). Germline V lookup: CDR1 SEHNR, CDR2 FQNEAQ (reference sequence). The CDR3 consists of 11 residues. V was cut by 2 bases and J by 13 bases, with 11 bases left in between. The CDR3 region is CASSLTRQFTF. In DNA, the CDR3 is TGTGCCAGCAGCTTAACTAGACAGTTCACCTTC.

This clonotype was recorded at least ten times. V usage is TRBV29-1 and J usage is TRBJ2-5; D gene unclear. The CDR3 extends over 11 amino acids. Germline lookup yields CDR1 SQVTM and CDR2 ANQGSEA. With 1 base removed from V and 5 bases from J, the gap between germline ends came to 5 bases. This CDR3 is CSVEGSETQYF. DNA of the CDR3: TGCAGCGTTGAAGGAAGTGAGACCCAGTACTTC.

This clonotype showed up many times. The V and J genes are TRBV12-3 or TRBV12-4 and TRBJ2-5; D may correspond to TRBD1 or TRBD2 (6 bases each). V lost 3 bases and J 1 base, leaving 12 bases between the germline ends. This CDR3 spans 15 amino acids. The CDR3 here is CASSLAGEAQETQYF. For the CDR3, the DNA is TGTGCCAGCAGTTTGGCAGGGGAGGCCCAAGAGACCCAGTACTTC.

This clonotype has a count of ten or more. V usage is TRBV20-1 and J usage is TRBJ2-7; a possible D gene is TRBD1 (6 bases). The CDR3 covers 14 residues. The germline gives CDR1 DFQATT, CDR2 SNEGSKA (reference sequence). The V gene lost 5 bases and the J gene lost 0 bases, with 14 bases spanning the gap. The CDR3, as DNA: TGCAGTGCTTCGTCCCGGGACAACTCCTACGAGCAGTACTTC. The encoded protein is CSASSRDNSYEQYF.

This clonotype was seen repeatedly, ten times or more. V and J are TRBV28 and TRBJ2-5; the match to TRBD1 covers 8 bases. The CDR3 contains 15 residues. The V gene's germline CDR1 is MDHEN and CDR2 SYDVKM. J lost 2 bases, V lost 6 bases, and 8 bases had no gene match. The CDR3 DNA reads as TGTGCCAGCAGGGAGGACAGGGATTATCAAGAGACCCAGTACTTC. As protein: CASREDRDYQETQYF.

This clonotype appeared many times. The chain joins TRBV11-2 to TRBJ2-5, with a possible D match to TRBD2 (5 bases). The CDR3 length is 15 residues. Between the trimmed V and J ends, which lost 5 bases and 1 base, there was a span of 14 bases. Germline loops: CDR1 SGHAT, CDR2 FQNNGV. In DNA form, the CDR3 reads TGTGCCAGCAGCCCCGGAGGAGTTTTCCAAGAGACCCAGTACTTC. Protein sequence: CASSPGGVFQETQYF.